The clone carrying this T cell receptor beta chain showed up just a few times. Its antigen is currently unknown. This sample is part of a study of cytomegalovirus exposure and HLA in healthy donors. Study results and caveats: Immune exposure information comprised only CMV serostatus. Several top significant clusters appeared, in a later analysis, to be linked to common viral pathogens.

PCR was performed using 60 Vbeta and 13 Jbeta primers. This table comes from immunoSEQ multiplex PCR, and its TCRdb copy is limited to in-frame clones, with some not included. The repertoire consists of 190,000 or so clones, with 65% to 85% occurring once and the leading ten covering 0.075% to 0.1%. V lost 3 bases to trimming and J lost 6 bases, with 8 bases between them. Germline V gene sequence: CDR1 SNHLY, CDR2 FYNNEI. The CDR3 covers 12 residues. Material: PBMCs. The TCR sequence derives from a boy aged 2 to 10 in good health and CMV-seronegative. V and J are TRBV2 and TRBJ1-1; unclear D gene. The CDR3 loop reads CASSDGRAEAFF. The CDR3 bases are TGTGCCAGCAGTGATGGGCGGGCTGAAGCTTTCTTT.